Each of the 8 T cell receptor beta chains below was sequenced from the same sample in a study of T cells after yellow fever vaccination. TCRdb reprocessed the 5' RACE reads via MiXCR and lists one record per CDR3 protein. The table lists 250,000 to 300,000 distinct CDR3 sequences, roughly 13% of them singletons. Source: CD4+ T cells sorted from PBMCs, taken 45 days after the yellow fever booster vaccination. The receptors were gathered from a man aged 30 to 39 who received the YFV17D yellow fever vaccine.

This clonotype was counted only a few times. CDR3 region: CASSPSGTSGITDTQYF. In DNA form, the CDR3 reads TGTGCCAGCAGCCCGAGCGGGACTAGCGGAATCACAGATACGCAGTATTTT. V gene TRBV7-8 combines with J gene TRBJ2-3; 11 positions agree with TRBD2. The ends lost 5 bases at V and 2 bases at J; junction bases unmatched: 9. This CDR3 region has 17 residues. The germline V gene has CDR1 SGHVS and CDR2 FQNEAQ. Looking up the rest from reference TRBV7-8 and TRBJ2-3 gives the full variable domain: GAGVSQSPRYKVAKRGQDVALRCDPISGHVSLFWYQQALGQGPEFLTYFQNEAQLDKSGLPSDRFFAERPEGSVSTLKIQRTQQEDSAVYLCASSPSGTSGITDTQYFGPGTRLTVL.

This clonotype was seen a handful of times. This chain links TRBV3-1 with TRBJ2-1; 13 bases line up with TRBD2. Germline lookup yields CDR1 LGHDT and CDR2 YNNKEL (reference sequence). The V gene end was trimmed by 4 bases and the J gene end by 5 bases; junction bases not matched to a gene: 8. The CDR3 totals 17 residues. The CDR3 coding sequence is TGTGCCAGCAGCCCTCCTTGGACTAGCGGGAGCCACAATGAGCAGTTCTTC. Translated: CASSPPWTSGSHNEQFF.

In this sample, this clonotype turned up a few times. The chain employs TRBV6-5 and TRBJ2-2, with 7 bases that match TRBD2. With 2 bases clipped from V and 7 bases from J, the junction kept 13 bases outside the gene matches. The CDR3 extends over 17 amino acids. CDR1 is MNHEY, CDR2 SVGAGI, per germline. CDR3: CASSYPPTSAVGGELFF. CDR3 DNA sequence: TGTGCCAGCAGTTACCCTCCAACTAGCGCAGTGGGCGGGGAGCTGTTTTTT.

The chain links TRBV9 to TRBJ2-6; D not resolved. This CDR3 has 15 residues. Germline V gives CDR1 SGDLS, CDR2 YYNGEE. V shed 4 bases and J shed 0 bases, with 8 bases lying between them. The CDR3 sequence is CASSIGNSGANVLTF. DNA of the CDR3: TGTGCCAGCAGCATCGGCAACTCTGGGGCCAACGTCCTGACTTTC. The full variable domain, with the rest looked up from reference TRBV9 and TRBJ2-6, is DSGVTQTPKHLITATGQRVTLRCSPRSGDLSVYWYQQSLDQGLQFLIQYYNGEERAKGNILERFSAQQFPDLHSELNLSSLELGDSALYFCASSIGNSGANVLTFGAGSRLTVL.

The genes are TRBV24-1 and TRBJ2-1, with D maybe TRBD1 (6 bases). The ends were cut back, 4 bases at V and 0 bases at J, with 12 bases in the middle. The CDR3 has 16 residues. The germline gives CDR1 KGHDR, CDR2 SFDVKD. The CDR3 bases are TGTGCCACCAGTGACCCTACAGGGAGCTCCTACAATGAGCAGTTCTTC. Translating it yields CATSDPTGSSYNEQFF.

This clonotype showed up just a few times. CDR3 coding DNA: TGCGCCAGCAGCTTGGAGGGTTTACAGTTCTTC. Protein sequence: CASSLEGLQFF. The J gene is TRBJ2-1, the V gene TRBV5-1; no definite D call. The CDR3 covers 11 residues. V was clipped by 0 bases and J by 13 bases, with 8 bases between them. CDR1 is SGHRS and CDR2 is YFSETQ in the germline V gene.

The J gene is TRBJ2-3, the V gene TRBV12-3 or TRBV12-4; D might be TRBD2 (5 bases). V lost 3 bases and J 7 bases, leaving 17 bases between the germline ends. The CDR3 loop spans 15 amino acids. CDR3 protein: CASSFSSSTTNTQYF. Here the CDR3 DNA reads TGTGCCAGCAGTTTCTCATCTAGCACCACCAATACGCAGTATTTT.

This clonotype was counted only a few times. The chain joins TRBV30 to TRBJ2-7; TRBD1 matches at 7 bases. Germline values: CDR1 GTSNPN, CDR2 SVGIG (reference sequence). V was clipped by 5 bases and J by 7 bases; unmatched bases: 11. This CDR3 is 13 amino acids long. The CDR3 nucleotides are TGTGCCTGGTCCGGGACAGTCCGCCGGGAGCAGTACTTC. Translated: CAWSGTVRREQYF.